This TCR beta chain came from a study of T-cell reconstitution after alpha-beta-depleted transplantation in children. Construction of the TCRbeta library involved unique molecular identifiers. TCRdb fed the PCR reads into MiXCR, producing one record per CDR3 protein. Among over 550,000 distinct CDR3 sequences, roughly a tenth were seen once, and the ten largest hold 4%. Germline CDR1 ENHRY, CDR2 SYGVKD. V was clipped by 3 bases and J by 2 bases, with 8 bases between them. The CDR3 length is 13 residues. The material sequenced was PBMCs from the stem cell graft donor, taken from the stem cell graft. This TCR came from a human donor who donated a stem cell graft to a child with acute myeloid leukemia. This sequence joins TRBV10-3 and TRBJ2-7; a possible D gene is TRBD2 (6 bases). The CDR3: CAISDGGAYEQYF. The CDR3 DNA reads as TGTGCCATCAGTGACGGCGGGGCCTACGAGCAGTACTTC.